This TCR beta chain was found in a study of identical twins (dated by TCRdb to 2015 to 2016). Describing the broader study: The study deep-sequenced TCR alpha and beta repertoires from monozygotic twins, unrelated adults of various ages and cord blood to test whether fetal clonotypes persist. Replicate twin experiments were performed at different times using different library preparation protocols to rule out contamination. General findings and caveats noted by the study authors: Invariant T cells such as MAIT and iNKT could partly confound zero-insertion analyses, though diverse VJ usage argued against this for most clonotypes. Out-of-frame TCR alpha sequences shared between twins showed an excess of low generation-probability sequences compared with coincidental sharing between unrelated individuals. Because the same donors could not be followed over many years, the conclusions relied on cross-sectional statistical analysis. Fewer insertions were carried by abundant cord blood beta clonotypes, a similar but weaker trend appeared in young adult naive repertoires, and no such trend appeared in memory repertoires. In monozygotic twins, recombination models systematically underestimated out-of-frame TCR alpha sharing, but the models matched the sharing seen between unrelated individuals. The excess sharing between twins in beta out-of-frame sequences was weaker because fewer shared sequences reduced the signal-to-noise ratio.

To prepare the library, 5' RACE was applied. The sequencer listed for this sample is Illumina HiSeq 2000. Template switching introduced a universal primer binding site; the final cDNA contained a unique molecular identifier, enabling accurate counting of TCR cDNA molecules. Specific primers in the conserved constant-segment region were used to synthesize first-strand cDNA for TCR alpha and beta chains. To control for contamination, every cDNA library carried two barcodes: a SMART-Mk sample barcode plus Illumina barcodes. Two successive PCR steps introduced TruSeq adapter sequences along with Illumina sample barcodes. TCR alpha and beta cDNA libraries were sequenced on the Illumina HiSeq platform with custom primers. The paper's data handling went like this. Raw reads were processed with MiGEC to extract unique molecular identifiers, and MiXCR was used to determine CDR3 positions. Recombination models were inferred per individual with the repgenHMM and IGoR tools using an EM algorithm. Shared clonotype analysis was performed with the tcR package in R, normalizing sharing by the product of cloneset sizes. Out-of-frame nonproductive sequences were analyzed to study raw recombination free of thymic and clonal selection effects. TCRdb trimmed public reads at Q25 via fastp, called clones via MiXCR and kept in-frame beta chains. Here each entry gathers all rows of one CDR3 protein and keeps the most common genes and DNA. These V and J calls are TCRdb output, not the study's own analysis. The sample table lists roughly 770,000 distinct CDR3 sequences, 18% of them with a count of one. Jointly, the top ten make up 10% to 15% of the sample.

From cysteine to phenylalanine, the CDR3 is 14 amino acids long. Just CDR3 DNA is preserved here, 42 bases in frame from base 1. Every donor in the study was a healthy Caucasian. Three pairs of female monozygotic twins, all aged about 18 to 30 years, made up the twin cohort. Peripheral blood mononuclear cells were the source from which RNA for the TCR libraries was isolated. This clonotype was recorded many times. No cognate antigen has been identified for it. An end of the junction differs from the germline gene, which may be a read error. This sample was shared with a second study, whose subject was T cells expressing NK-cell markers. The second paper further reports: Three sorted T-cell subsets (CD3+CD56+NKG2C+, CD3+CD56+NKG2C- and CD3+CD56-NKG2C+) from fewer than 10 donors had their TCR beta-chain repertoires profiled. Among the eight sequenced donors, only one was HCMV-seronegative, while the other seven were HCMV-seropositive. To restrict sorting to alphabetaTCR-expressing T cells, an anti-gammadeltaTCR antibody was added in several experiments. For six donors, the dominant CD3+CD56+NKG2C+ clonotypes were among the top 10 CD8+ clonotypes and accounted for roughly 1.0-7.5% of CD8+ T cells. Those dominant clonotypes were again the most abundant among CD3+CD56-NKG2C+ cells in a few donors, at roughly 28.3-60.1%. Whether the expanded NKG2C-expressing T cell clones were specific for HCMV antigens was left unclear. The eight sequenced donors were randomly selected healthy volunteers, three men and five women. HCMV serostatus was determined by detecting HCMV-specific IgG in serum with a commercial ELISA kit. Bulk peripheral blood T-cell repertoires were additionally sequenced from unsorted PBMC for roughly six donors. MIGEC was used to demultiplex reads and group the reads by UMI, and MiTCR was used to assemble and quantify clonotypes. To remove erroneous sequences, TCR cDNA sequences were retained only when supported by two or more reads. The tcR package was used for downstream repertoire analysis, and clonotypes were matched between fractions using CDR3 nucleotide sequence together with V segment. Antigen specificity was annotated against VDJdb with VDJmatch, allowing one amino acid substitution in CDR3.

This TCR came from a woman in her late teens or twenties in good health. Sequencing used PBMCs. The sequence links TRBV12-3 or TRBV12-4 to TRBJ2-7; the D gene cannot be named for sure. The CDR3 region reads CASSLGSSSYEQYF. The sequenced DNA is TGCGCCAGCAGCCTGGGTAGTAGCTCCTACGAGCAGTACTTC.